The 11 T cell receptor beta chains below were found in one sample sequenced in a study of cytomegalovirus exposure and HLA in healthy donors listed by TCRdb under 2017. Library method: the immunoSEQ multiplex PCR assay. For the multiplex PCR, a mixture combining 60 forward primers for TCR Vbeta segments and 13 reverse primers for TCR Jbeta segments was used. TCRdb limited this immuneACCESS table to in-frame rearrangements with V and J called. A share of clones is missing; checked studies link under half to unresolved V genes, and the rest is unexplained. Across this sample there are 120,000 to 150,000 clones, with roughly 80% seen only once. Together, the top ten hold 10% to 15% of the sample. The sequenced material came from PBMCs. The source of these receptors is a man aged 40-49 years in good health and CMV-seropositive.

V usage is TRBV9 and J usage is TRBJ1-1, with TRBD1 identical over 7 bases. J was trimmed by 6 bases and V by 3 bases; bases with no gene match: 8. This CDR3 has 14 residues. Per the germline V gene, CDR1 is SGDLS and CDR2 is YYNGEE. The CDR3 loop is CASSATGFVSEAFF. The CDR3 DNA reads as TGTGCCAGCAGCGCGACAGGGTTCGTCTCTGAAGCTTTCTTT.

The V call is TRBV5-1, the J call TRBJ1-1; maybe TRBD1 (5 bases). CDR3 length: 14 residues. The V gene lost 0 bases and the J gene lost 11 bases, with 17 bases spanning the gap. Germline CDR1 and CDR2: SGHRS and YFSETQ. The chain's CDR3 is CASSLATGGAGAFF. CDR3 coding DNA: TGCGCCAGCAGCTTGGCCACAGGAGGGGCTGGGGCTTTCTTT.

The chain uses TRBV9 and TRBJ2-2; 9 nucleotides align to TRBD1. This CDR3 comprises 14 residues. Per germline, CDR1 SGDLS and CDR2 YYNGEE. Trimming cost V 6 bases and J 7 bases; bases outside gene matches: 7. CDR3 nucleotide sequence: TGTGCCAGCACCGGACAGGGGAATGGCGGGGAGCTGTTTTTT. Residues: CASTGQGNGGELFF. Filled out from reference TRBV9 and TRBJ2-2, the complete variable domain reads DSGVTQTPKHLITATGQRVTLRCSPRSGDLSVYWYQQSLDQGLQFLIQYYNGEERAKGNILERFSAQQFPDLHSELNLSSLELGDSALYFCASTGQGNGGELFFGEGSRLTVL.

The V call is TRBV28, the J call TRBJ1-2; maybe TRBD1 (6 bases). Looked up from germline, CDR1 is MDHEN and CDR2 is SYDVKM. This CDR3 has 13 residues. V lost 9 bases to trimming and J lost 3 bases, with 14 bases between them. CDR3 DNA sequence: TGTGCCAGTGGGAGAGGGGGAGACTATGGCTACACCTTC. It encodes CASGRGGDYGYTF.

This rearrangement joins TRBV18 to TRBJ2-7, with 7 positions matching TRBD2. V dropped 2 bases and J dropped 0; count of bases not matched to a gene: 10. CDR1 is KGHSH and CDR2 is LQKENI in the germline V gene. This CDR3 has 17 amino acids. CDR3 loop: CASSPMASGKSSYEQYF. For the CDR3, the DNA is TGTGCCAGCTCACCAATGGCTAGCGGAAAGAGCTCCTACGAGCAGTACTTC.

The V call is TRBV9, the J call TRBJ1-5; D is possibly TRBD1 (5 bases). CDR3 length equals 14 residues. Germline loops: CDR1 SGDLS, CDR2 YYNGEE. Trimming cost V 6 bases and J 2 bases, with 12 bases left between them. CDR3 residues: CASNQGDRNQPQHF. The CDR3 nucleotides are TGTGCCAGCAACCAGGGTGATCGCAATCAGCCCCAGCATTTT.

This sequence joins TRBV5-1 and TRBJ2-3, with 11 bases identical to TRBD2. Germline loops: CDR1 SGHRS, CDR2 YFSETQ. With V trimmed by 2 bases and J by 4 bases, 0 bases remained unmatched. The CDR3 consists of 14 residues. The CDR3 is CASSLLAGADTQYF. As DNA, the CDR3 is TGCGCCAGCAGCTTACTAGCGGGAGCAGATACGCAGTATTTT.

The chain has TRBV5-1 and TRBJ2-3; 8 nucleotides agree with TRBD2. The CDR3 sequence is 16 residues long. Trimming cost V 0 bases and J 2 bases; bases outside gene matches: 5. Germline lookup yields CDR1 SGHRS and CDR2 YFSETQ. The CDR3 protein is CASSLEASGYTDTQYF. CDR3 sequence (DNA): TGCGCCAGCAGCTTGGAGGCTAGCGGGTACACAGATACGCAGTATTTT.

This clone was observed once. The rearrangement uses TRBV27 and TRBJ2-7; D unclear. The V and J ends lost 2 bases and 3 bases respectively, with 8 bases between them. The CDR3 totals 13 residues. CDR1 and CDR2 from the germline V gene are MNHEY and SMNVEV (reference sequence). This chain's CDR3 is CASSLVVNYEQYF. The CDR3 DNA sequence: TGTGCCAGCAGTTTAGTAGTGAACTACGAGCAGTACTTC.

The J gene is TRBJ2-7, the V gene TRBV30; 9 bases are a match to TRBD1. Germline V gene data show CDR1 as GTSNPN and CDR2 as SVGIG (reference sequence). The V and J ends lost 2 bases and 4 bases, in that order; junction bases with no gene match: 6. The CDR3 consists of 14 residues. Written as DNA, the CDR3 is TGTGCCTGGAGTACCGGGACAGGGTCGTACGAGCAGTACTTC. Its translation: CAWSTGTGSYEQYF.

This chain joins TRBV2 and TRBJ1-4; D remains ambiguous. Germline CDR1 SNHLY, CDR2 FYNNEI. The V end was cut by 8 bases, the J end by 4 bases, with 14 bases between. This CDR3 has 14 amino acids. The chain's CDR3 is CASRLTFNNEKLFF. CDR3 bases: TGTGCCAGCCGGTTGACTTTCAATAATGAAAAACTGTTTTTT.